This T cell receptor (beta chain) derives from a study of blood T cell repertoires in COVID-19. Clones were sequenced by immunoSEQ multiplex PCR, and TCRdb holds only the in-frame ones, with some missing. Of roughly 480,000 clones listed, 75% to 90% are singletons. Germline trimming cut 5 bases from V and 8 bases from J; bases unmatched to any gene: 6. The CDR3 runs to 14 residues. Per germline, CDR1 SEHNR and CDR2 FQNEAQ (reference sequence). The gene calls are TRBV7-9 and TRBJ1-4; 9 bases fit TRBD1. The TCR sequence derives from a man aged 18 to 30 with COVID-19, enrolled during active disease. The specimen sequenced was peripheral blood. In DNA form, the CDR3 reads TGTGCCAGCAGCCTCGGGACAGGGCAAGAAAAACTGTTTTTT. The encoded protein is CASSLGTGQEKLFF. Full variable domain (outside the CDR3, taken from reference TRBV7-9 and TRBJ1-4): DTGVSQNPRHKITKRGQNVTFRCDPISEHNRLYWYRQTLGQGPEFLTYFQNEAQLEKSRLLSDRFSAERPKGSFSTLEIQRTEQGDSAMYLCASSLGTGQEKLFFGSGTQLSVL.